The 27 T cell receptor beta chains listed next were all sequenced from one sample in a study of identical twins. Each CDR3 protein gets one entry after TCRdb re-called the 5' RACE reads with MiXCR. The table records 700,000 or so distinct CDR3 sequences, 8.6% of them present only once. The same specimen was also included in a second study, on yellow fever vaccine responses in identical twins.

The specimen sequenced was PBMCs. The receptor set was obtained from a woman aged 18-29 years in good health.

Only a few counts were recorded for this clonotype. The rearrangement joins TRBV27 to TRBJ2-3; D is possibly TRBD2 (6 bases). The V gene lost 2 bases and the J gene lost 4 bases, with 13 bases spanning the gap. Germline V lookup: CDR1 MNHEY, CDR2 SMNVEV (reference sequence). The CDR3 totals 15 residues. In DNA form, the CDR3 reads TGTGCCAGCAGTTTAATGGGGCGGGACTCAGATACGCAGTATTTT. Its translation is CASSLMGRDSDTQYF.

The V and J genes are TRBV18 and TRBJ2-3, with D unresolved. The germline CDR1 and CDR2 sequences are KGHSH and LQKENI. The CDR3 is made up of 14 amino acids. Trimming removed 3 bases at V and 5 bases at J, with 12 bases between. CDR3 in DNA: TGTGCCAGCTCACCCCAAGAGAGCCAAGATACGCAGTATTTT. Translation gives CASSPQESQDTQYF.

This clonotype was detected ten times or more. This sequence joins TRBV20-1 and TRBJ2-5; no firm D call. V was clipped by 3 bases and J by 1 base, with 6 bases between them. Germline V gives CDR1 DFQATT, CDR2 SNEGSKA (reference sequence). There are 12 residues in the CDR3. The CDR3 DNA reads as TGCAGTGCTAGTTTTGGCCAAGAGACCCAGTACTTC. It encodes CSASFGQETQYF.

CDR3 loop: CSASWQGVTYEQYF. The DNA for the CDR3 is TGCAGTGCTAGTTGGCAGGGGGTCACCTACGAGCAGTACTTC. The V call is TRBV20-1, the J call TRBJ2-7; 7 bases map to TRBD1. V dropped 3 bases and J dropped 2; count of bases not matched to a gene: 7. CDR1 DFQATT and CDR2 SNEGSKA come from the germline V gene (reference sequence). The CDR3 contains 14 residues.

The J gene is TRBJ2-2, the V gene TRBV3-1; 10 nucleotides agree with TRBD1. V lost 7 bases and J lost 1; bases outside the gene matches: 6. Per the germline V gene, CDR1 is LGHDT and CDR2 is YNNKEL (reference sequence). This CDR3 spans 16 amino acids. CDR3 nucleotide sequence: TGTGCCAGCACCCAGACAGGGGGCGAGAACACCGGGGAGCTGTTTTTT. Protein: CASTQTGGENTGELFF.

This clonotype was seen a handful of times. The rearrangement uses TRBV28 and TRBJ2-7; D remains ambiguous. CDR3 length: 17 amino acids. V was clipped by 6 bases and J by 0 bases, with 21 bases between them. Germline V gene data show CDR1 as MDHEN and CDR2 as SYDVKM. In DNA, the CDR3 is TGTGCCAGCAGCCTAACGAACGGTCCCCAGGTCTCCTACGAGCAGTACTTC. Translation gives CASSLTNGPQVSYEQYF.

The chain is built from TRBV24-1 and TRBJ2-1; D uncertain. Germline loops: CDR1 KGHDR, CDR2 SFDVKD. V lost 9 bases and J 8 bases, leaving 10 bases between the germline ends. The CDR3 length is 11 residues. The CDR3 DNA reads as TGTGCCACCCTAGGCCAGGATGAGCAGTTCTTC. Its protein is CATLGQDEQFF.

The chain couples TRBV11-3 to TRBJ2-5, with D possibly matching TRBD2 (6 bases). CDR1 is SGHNT, CDR2 YENEEA, per germline. V was clipped by 3 bases and J by 0 bases, with 14 bases between them. This CDR3 comprises 16 residues. The CDR3 spells CASSFGGAPDQETQYF. The CDR3 nucleotides are TGTGCCAGCAGCTTTGGAGGGGCTCCTGACCAAGAGACCCAGTACTTC.

The chain recombines TRBV3-1 with TRBJ1-6; D gene uncertain. The CDR3 totals 15 residues. Germline CDR1 is LGHDT and CDR2 is YNNKEL (reference sequence). V gave up 0 bases and J gave up 7 bases, with 10 bases separating them. The CDR3 sequence is CASSQDSGGNSPLHF. The CDR3 nucleotides read TGTGCCAGCAGCCAAGACTCGGGAGGGAATTCACCCCTCCACTTT. Together with reference TRBV3-1 and TRBJ1-6, the CDR3 gives the full variable domain: DTAVSQTPKYLVTQMGNDKSIKCEQNLGHDTMYWYKQDSKKFLKIMFSYNNKELIINETVPNRFSPKSPDKAHLNLHINSLELGDSAVYFCASSQDSGGNSPLHFGNGTRLTVT.

V is TRBV20-1 and J is TRBJ2-7; D gene ambiguous. Trimming shortened V by 3 bases and J by 7 bases, and 10 bases separated the two germline ends. The CDR3 loop spans 11 amino acids. Germline V gene sequence: CDR1 DFQATT, CDR2 SNEGSKA (reference sequence). CDR3 residues: CSASSQTEQYF. The CDR3 nucleotides read TGCAGTGCTAGTAGCCAGACTGAGCAGTACTTC.

This clonotype was observed at least ten times. The V call is TRBV7-2, the J call TRBJ2-7; D is possibly TRBD2 (6 bases). Germline V gene lookup returns CDR1 SGHTA and CDR2 FQGNSA. Trimming removed 6 bases from V and 0 bases from J, with 18 bases in between. The CDR3 spans 16 residues. CDR3 amino acids: CASRRVQGGASYEQYF. Here the CDR3 DNA reads TGTGCCAGCAGGAGGGTCCAAGGCGGGGCCTCCTACGAGCAGTACTTC. Full variable domain (rest looked up from reference TRBV7-2 and TRBJ2-7): GAGVSQSPSNKVTEKGKDVELRCDPISGHTALYWYRQSLGQGLEFLIYFQGNSAPDKSGLPSDRFSAERTGGSVSTLTIQRTQQEDSAVYLCASRRVQGGASYEQYFGPGTRLTVT.

This clonotype appeared many times. The CDR3 region has the DNA TGCAGCGTTGAGTGGGAGACAGATACGCAGTATTTT. It is translated as CSVEWETDTQYF. The chain carries TRBV29-1 and TRBJ2-3; maybe TRBD2 (5 bases). The CDR3 is 12 residues long. V was pared by 3 bases and J by 3 bases, with 7 bases between. Germline V gene lookup returns CDR1 SQVTM and CDR2 ANQGSEA.

This rearrangement joins TRBV4-2 to TRBJ2-3, with 9 bases fitting TRBD2. V dropped 1 base and J dropped 2; count of bases not matched to a gene: 4. The CDR3 runs 16 residues. The germline gives CDR1 LGHNA, CDR2 YNFKEQ. This chain's CDR3 is CASSQASGESTDTQYF. CDR3 nucleotide sequence: TGTGCCAGCAGCCAAGCTAGCGGGGAGTCCACAGATACGCAGTATTTT.

This clonotype has only a few counts. The chain has TRBV5-1 and TRBJ2-5, with D hard to call. CDR3 length: 15 amino acids. V gave up 3 bases and J gave up 3 bases, with 15 bases separating them. CDR1 SGHRS and CDR2 YFSETQ come from the germline V gene. CDR3 nucleotide sequence: TGCGCCAGCAGCTGGGGTGTGGGGTTGGAAGAGACCCAGTACTTC. This translates into CASSWGVGLEETQYF. The full variable domain, in which reference TRBV5-1 and TRBJ2-5 provide the parts outside the CDR3, is KAGVTQTPRYLIKTRGQQVTLSCSPISGHRSVSWYQQTPGQGLQFLFEYFSETQRNKGNFPGRFSGRQFSNSRSEMNVSTLELGDSALYLCASSWGVGLEETQYFGPGTRLLVL.

V is TRBV5-4 and J is TRBJ2-1; TRBD1 or TRBD2 may be the D gene (5 bases each). Trimming removed 4 bases at V and 7 bases at J, with 18 bases between. Germline V CDR1 and CDR2: SGHNT, YYREEE (reference sequence). The CDR3 sequence is 15 residues long. CDR3 DNA sequence: TGTGCCAGCAGCCTCTACTCGGGACCGGGGAATGAGCAGTTCTTC. This translates into CASSLYSGPGNEQFF.

This rearrangement joins TRBV15 to TRBJ2-5; TRBD2 matches at 8 bases. The V and J ends lost 5 bases and 5 bases, in that order; junction bases with no gene match: 4. CDR1 and CDR2 from the germline V gene are LNHNV and YYDKDF (reference sequence). CDR3 length equals 13 residues. The CDR3 nucleotides read TGTGCCACCAGCTTCGGGAGGGAGGAGACCCAGTACTTC. Its protein is CATSFGREETQYF.

This clonotype was observed many times. This rearrangement joins TRBV6-1 to TRBJ1-2, with TRBD1 identical over 7 bases. The CDR3 sequence is 17 residues long. Trimming removed 5 bases from V and 4 bases from J; junction bases left unmatched: 16. The germline V gene encodes CDR1 MNHNS and CDR2 SASEGT. The CDR3 spells CASSIKRTGLFFYGYTF. The CDR3 DNA reads TGTGCCAGCAGTATCAAGAGGACAGGCCTTTTCTTCTATGGCTACACCTTC.

This clonotype was detected ten times or more. The rearrangement uses TRBV12-3 or TRBV12-4 and TRBJ2-3; the D is unclear. Trimming took off 9 bases at V and 5 bases at J, with 12 bases between the two ends. CDR3 length equals 12 residues. CDR3 in amino acids: CASRALGDTQYF. The CDR3 DNA reads TGTGCCAGTCGGGCTTTAGGAGATACGCAGTATTTT.

This clonotype was counted between two and nine times. This chain connects TRBV20-1 to TRBJ2-1, with 9 bases lining up with TRBD1. The junction had 6 bases not matched to a gene; V was cut back by 0 bases and J by 6 bases. CDR1 and CDR2 (germline): DFQATT, SNEGSKA (reference sequence). The CDR3 totals 15 residues. CDR3 residues: CSARDTGTGFNEQFF. The CDR3 nucleotides are TGCAGTGCTAGAGATACCGGGACAGGGTTCAATGAGCAGTTCTTC.

This clonotype was counted once. The gene calls are TRBV5-4 and TRBJ2-5; possible D gene TRBD2, 6 bases. The germline CDR1 and CDR2 sequences are SGHNT and YYREEE (reference sequence). This CDR3 is 16 amino acids long. V lost 4 bases and J lost 3, with 19 bases in between. CDR3 nucleotides: TGTGCCAGCAGCCGCCGTGGAGGGCCAGGAGAAGAGACCCAGTACTTC. Translating it yields CASSRRGGPGEETQYF.

Ten or more counts support this clonotype. CDR3 protein: CASSPSGASPLHF. DNA for the CDR3: TGTGCCAGCAGCCCATCTGGGGCGTCACCCCTCCACTTT. This rearrangement joins TRBV11-2 to TRBJ1-6; a weak D match, TRBD1 (5 bases). Germline V gene data show CDR1 as SGHAT and CDR2 as FQNNGV. V was pared by 5 bases and J by 10 bases, with 12 bases between. The CDR3 is 13 residues long.

This chain joins TRBV28 and TRBJ1-5; 10 bases match TRBD1. Germline V lookup: CDR1 MDHEN, CDR2 SYDVKM. Trimming took 5 bases from V and 3 from J; bases not matched to a gene: 10. CDR3 size: 17 residues. CDR3: CASSPGQGTALNQPQHF. The CDR3 bases are TGTGCCAGCAGTCCGGGACAGGGGACAGCGCTCAATCAGCCCCAGCATTTT.

V and J are TRBV4-3 and TRBJ2-1; TRBD1 or TRBD2 may be the D gene (5 bases each). The length of the CDR3 is 14 residues. V was pared by 5 bases and J by 10 bases, with 18 bases between. Per germline, CDR1 LGHNA and CDR2 YSLEER. This chain's CDR3 is CASSTAALPGEQFF. The CDR3 DNA sequence: TGCGCCAGCAGCACAGCGGCGCTGCCAGGGGAGCAGTTCTTC.

This rearrangement joins TRBV7-3 to TRBJ2-3; 12 bases agree with TRBD2. The germline gives CDR1 SGHTA, CDR2 FQGTGA. V lost 4 bases, J lost 4 bases, and 6 bases stayed unmatched. This CDR3 has 16 residues. The CDR3 reads CASSSASGGASDTQYF. DNA for the CDR3: TGTGCCAGCAGCTCGGCTAGCGGGGGGGCCTCAGATACGCAGTATTTT.

The chain has TRBV20-1 and TRBJ2-7, with D uncertain. The CDR3 length is 13 residues. CDR1 is DFQATT, CDR2 SNEGSKA, per germline (reference sequence). Trimming stripped 3 bases from V and 2 bases from J, with 11 bases between. The chain's CDR3 is CSASWRLAYEQYF. CDR3 sequence (DNA): TGCAGTGCTAGTTGGCGGCTCGCCTACGAGCAGTACTTC.

This clonotype was detected ten times or more. The rearrangement links TRBV15 to TRBJ2-2; weak D call: TRBD1 (5 bases). This CDR3 region has 15 residues. The V gene's germline CDR1 is LNHNV and CDR2 YYDKDF (reference sequence). With 8 bases removed from V and 2 bases from J, the gap between germline ends came to 15 bases. CDR3 nucleotide sequence: TGTGCCACCCCGAAGACAGAGATAAACACCGGGGAGCTGTTTTTT. Its translation: CATPKTEINTGELFF.

This clonotype was counted many times. The rearrangement uses TRBV20-1 and TRBJ2-5; 7 bases match TRBD1. From germline, CDR1 is DFQATT and CDR2 SNEGSKA (reference sequence). This CDR3 comprises 14 residues. V shed 0 bases and J 5 bases; nucleotides not matched to a gene: 6. CDR3 amino acids: CSARDNRGVETQYF. In DNA, the CDR3 is TGCAGTGCTAGAGACAACAGGGGTGTGGAGACCCAGTACTTC.